Following are 13 T cell receptor beta chains from one sample sequenced in a study of lymphopenia after photon versus proton radiotherapy. Sequencing was performed with immunoSEQ multiplex PCR; in TCRdb, only in-frame clones are kept and a portion is missing. The sample has 37,000 or so clones; 70% to 90% are singletons. Source: peripheral blood, taken from a patient treated with photon-based radiotherapy. These receptors were taken from a man aged 45-65 years with gastric cancer.

In this sample, this clone turned up once. The chain recombines TRBV5-1 with TRBJ1-1, with unresolved D. Per germline, CDR1 SGHRS and CDR2 YFSETQ. The CDR3 runs to 14 residues. Trimming shortened V by 6 bases and J by 0 bases, and 12 bases separated the two germline ends. The CDR3 is CASKDRQVNTEAFF. The CDR3 coding sequence is TGCGCCAGCAAAGACCGCCAGGTGAACACTGAAGCTTTCTTT.

This clone occurred once. The chain employs TRBV30 and TRBJ1-1; D not certain. The CDR3 has 11 amino acids. Germline CDR1 is GTSNPN and CDR2 is SVGIG (reference sequence). Trimming left V 5 bases short and J 6 bases short, with 10 bases between. CDR3 nucleotides: TGTGCCTGGGGTGAGACCTCTGAAGCTTTCTTT. This gives the protein CAWGETSEAFF.

The chain employs TRBV19 and TRBJ2-7; D ambiguous. The CDR3 sequence is 13 residues long. The V end lost 4 bases, the J end lost 3 bases, and 10 bases lay between the germline ends. The germline V gene encodes CDR1 LNHDA and CDR2 SQIVND (reference sequence). CDR3: CASSRQAVYEQYF. As DNA, the CDR3 is TGTGCCAGTAGTAGGCAGGCCGTCTACGAGCAGTACTTC.

The rearrangement links TRBV7-2 to TRBJ1-1; D is undetermined. The germline V gene encodes CDR1 SGHTA and CDR2 FQGNSA. The ends were cut back, 5 bases at V and 7 bases at J, with 11 bases in the middle. This CDR3 spans 12 amino acids. The CDR3 region is CASSPTRDEAFF. The CDR3 bases are TGTGCCAGCAGCCCTACAAGGGATGAAGCTTTCTTT. The full variable domain, with the rest looked up from reference TRBV7-2 and TRBJ1-1, is GAGVSQSPSNKVTEKGKDVELRCDPISGHTALYWYRQSLGQGLEFLIYFQGNSAPDKSGLPSDRFSAERTGGSVSTLTIQRTQQEDSAVYLCASSPTRDEAFFGQGTRLTVV.

In its sample, this clone was seen a few times. V usage is TRBV28 and J usage is TRBJ2-7; D is tentatively TRBD1 or TRBD2 (6 bases each). Germline V gene lookup returns CDR1 MDHEN and CDR2 SYDVKM. This CDR3 contains 16 residues. V lost 3 bases and J lost 2, with 17 bases in between. The DNA of the CDR3 is TGTGCCAGCAGTTTTTCCCTCGGGGGCTTAACCTACGAGCAGTACTTC. It codes for CASSFSLGGLTYEQYF.

This chain joins TRBV19 and TRBJ2-7; 9 bases align to TRBD1. This CDR3 has 15 residues. V lost 6 bases, J lost 2 bases, and 8 bases stayed unmatched. From germline, CDR1 is LNHDA and CDR2 SQIVND (reference sequence). In DNA form, the CDR3 reads TGTGCCAGTAGGGAGCAGGACAGGGGTCCCTACGAGCAGTACTTC. Translated: CASREQDRGPYEQYF. The full variable domain, completed using reference TRBV19 and TRBJ2-7, is DGGITQSPKYLFRKEGQNVTLSCEQNLNHDAMYWYRQDPGQGLRLIYYSQIVNDFQKGDIAEGYSVSREKKESFPLTVTSAQKNPTAFYLCASREQDRGPYEQYFGPGTRLTVT.

The chain couples TRBV29-1 to TRBJ2-2, with D unresolved. The CDR3 runs 12 residues. Germline V CDR1 and CDR2: SQVTM, ANQGSEA. The V end was cut by 4 bases, the J end by 1 base, with 4 bases between. CDR3 in DNA: TGCAGCGTTGCCGGGAACACCGGGGAGCTGTTTTTT. This codes for CSVAGNTGELFF.

This sequence joins TRBV29-1 and TRBJ2-1; TRBD2 aligns across 8 bases. The germline CDR1 and CDR2 sequences are SQVTM and ANQGSEA. This CDR3 contains 16 residues. Trimming removed 6 bases from V and 4 bases from J; junction bases left unmatched: 14. CDR3 loop: CSVPPTGASGYNEQFF. The CDR3 DNA reads TGCAGCGTGCCCCCTACGGGGGCTAGCGGGTACAATGAGCAGTTCTTC.

This rearrangement joins TRBV6-5 to TRBJ2-5, with 9 bases identical to TRBD1. V trimming: 2 bases; J trimming: 4 bases; junction bases outside the gene matches: 5. This CDR3 region has 15 residues. From germline, CDR1 is MNHEY and CDR2 SVGAGI. This chain's CDR3 is CASSYRGTGSETQYF. The CDR3, as DNA: TGTGCCAGCAGTTACCGAGGGACAGGGTCAGAGACCCAGTACTTC.

The chain couples TRBV9 to TRBJ2-1; 10 nucleotides agree with TRBD2. The J segment lost 6 bases and the V segment lost 4 bases, leaving 7 bases of the junction unmatched. The CDR3 is 15 residues long. CDR1 and CDR2 (germline): SGDLS, YYNGEE. CDR3 protein: CASSLGLAMGNEQFF. The CDR3 nucleotides read TGTGCCAGCAGCCTGGGACTAGCGATGGGCAATGAGCAGTTCTTC. Full variable domain (outside the CDR3, taken from reference TRBV9 and TRBJ2-1): DSGVTQTPKHLITATGQRVTLRCSPRSGDLSVYWYQQSLDQGLQFLIQYYNGEERAKGNILERFSAQQFPDLHSELNLSSLELGDSALYFCASSLGLAMGNEQFFGPGTRLTVL.

By share, this clone counts as medium-sized (0.01 to 0.1%). The chain joins TRBV18 to TRBJ1-1; 7 bases agree with TRBD1. CDR1 is KGHSH, CDR2 LQKENI, per germline. After removal of 1 base from V and 7 bases from J, the junction contained 6 bases not matched to a gene. This CDR3 is built from 14 residues. CDR3 DNA: TGTGCCAGCTCACCACGGGCTGACAGGGTTGAAGCTTTCTTT. It is translated as CASSPRADRVEAFF. The full variable domain, with the rest looked up from reference TRBV18 and TRBJ1-1, is NAGVMQNPRHLVRRRGQEARLRCSPMKGHSHVYWYRQLPEEGLKFMVYLQKENIIDESGMPKERFSAEFPKEGPSILRIQQVVRGDSAAYFCASSPRADRVEAFFGQGTRLTVV.

The rearrangement uses TRBV7-2 and TRBJ2-7, with 13 bases aligning to TRBD2. Trimming at V came to 8 bases and at J to 0 bases, leaving 13 bases not matched to a gene. CDR1 and CDR2 from the germline V gene are SGHTA and FQGNSA. The CDR3 totals 18 residues. As DNA, the CDR3 is TGTGCCAGCCCCTGGGGACTAGCGGGGACCCAAATCTCCTACGAGCAGTACTTC. Its translation is CASPWGLAGTQISYEQYF.

The rearrangement links TRBV6-6 to TRBJ2-5, with D possibly matching TRBD1 (7 bases). The CDR3 is 14 amino acids. Deletions cut 2 bases from V and 5 bases from J, with 12 bases between. Looked up from germline, CDR1 is MNHNY and CDR2 is SVGAGI (reference sequence). The CDR3 here is CASSYGGGGETQYF. The CDR3 DNA reads as TGTGCCAGCAGTTACGGCGGAGGGGGCGAGACCCAGTACTTC.